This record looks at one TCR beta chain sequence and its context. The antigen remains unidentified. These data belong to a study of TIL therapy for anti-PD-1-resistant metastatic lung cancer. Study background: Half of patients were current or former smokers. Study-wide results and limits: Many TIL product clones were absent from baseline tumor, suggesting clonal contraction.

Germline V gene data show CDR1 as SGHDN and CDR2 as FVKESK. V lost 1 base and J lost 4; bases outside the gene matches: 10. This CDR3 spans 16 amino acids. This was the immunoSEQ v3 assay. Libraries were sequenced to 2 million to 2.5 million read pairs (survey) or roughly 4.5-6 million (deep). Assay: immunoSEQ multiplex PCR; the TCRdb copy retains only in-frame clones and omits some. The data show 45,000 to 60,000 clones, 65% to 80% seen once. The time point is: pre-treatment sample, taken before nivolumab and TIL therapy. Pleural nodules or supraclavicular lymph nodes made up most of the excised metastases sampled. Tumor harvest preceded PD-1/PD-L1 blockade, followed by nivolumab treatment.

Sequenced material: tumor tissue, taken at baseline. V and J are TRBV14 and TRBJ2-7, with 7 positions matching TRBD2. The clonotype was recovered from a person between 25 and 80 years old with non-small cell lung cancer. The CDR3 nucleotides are TGTGCCAGCAGCCAAGTACGAGGGAGGGCCTCGTACGAGCAGTACTTC. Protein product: CASSQVRGRASYEQYF.